A single sample is the source of the 30 T cell receptor beta chains below, sequenced in a study of blood T cell repertoires in COVID-19. The data were produced by immunoSEQ multiplex PCR, yet TCRdb's version contains in-frame clones alone and is incomplete. This repertoire shows about 240,000 clones, over 80% found once; its top ten account for approximately 2.8%. Specimen: PBMCs or T cells enriched from blood (not recorded which). These receptors were collected from a woman in her twenties or thirties with acute COVID-19.

The V gene is TRBV12-3 or TRBV12-4, the J gene TRBJ1-1; maybe TRBD1 (5 bases). The CDR3 sequence is 11 residues long. The V and J ends lost 7 bases and 4 bases respectively, with 7 bases between them. CDR3 sequence: CASTRGTEAFF. The CDR3 coding sequence is TGTGCCAGCACAAGGGGCACTGAAGCTTTCTTT.

The chain uses TRBV7-9 and TRBJ1-1; D not certain. The CDR3 consists of 13 residues. With 5 bases removed from V and 2 bases from J, the gap between germline ends came to 9 bases. In germline, CDR1 is SEHNR, CDR2 FQNEAQ (reference sequence). The CDR3 here is CASSPRTNTEAFF. In DNA form, the CDR3 reads TGTGCCAGCAGCCCGAGAACTAACACTGAAGCTTTCTTT.

The chain carries TRBV16 and TRBJ1-6, with 9 bases aligning to TRBD1. Trimming removed 4 bases from V and 7 bases from J; junction bases left unmatched: 5. Germline lookup yields CDR1 KGHSY and CDR2 FQNENV. This CDR3 has 15 amino acids. CDR3 nucleotides: TGTGCCAGCAGCCTACTACAGGGGGCCAATTCACCCCTCCACTTT. It is translated as CASSLLQGANSPLHF.

The chain links TRBV11-2 to TRBJ1-4, with 10 bases aligning to TRBD1. This CDR3 is built from 15 residues. V trimming: 5 bases; J trimming: 7 bases; junction bases outside the gene matches: 7. Germline CDR1 and CDR2: SGHAT and FQNNGV. The CDR3 loop is CASSKGDRGGEKLFF. CDR3 DNA sequence: TGTGCCAGCAGCAAAGGGGACAGGGGAGGTGAAAAACTGTTTTTT.

This clone was recorded once. This chain links TRBV9 with TRBJ1-2; 7 bases are a match to TRBD1. After removal of 7 bases from V and 1 base from J, the junction contained 13 bases not matched to a gene. CDR3 length: 16 residues. The germline V gene has CDR1 SGDLS and CDR2 YYNGEE. CDR3 region: CASSRVQGIGNYGYTF. The CDR3 region has the DNA TGTGCCAGCTCCAGGGTACAGGGGATTGGTAACTATGGCTACACCTTC.

The chain has TRBV10-2 and TRBJ1-6; weak D call: TRBD1 (5 bases). Germline loops: CDR1 WSHSY, CDR2 SAAADI. This CDR3 comprises 14 residues. V lost 1 base, J lost 10 bases, and 11 bases lay in between. The CDR3 loop is CASSEWGEGSPLHF. The DNA for the CDR3 is TGCGCCAGCAGTGAGTGGGGGGAAGGATCACCCCTCCACTTT.

Only a few counts were recorded for this clone. The J gene is TRBJ1-3, the V gene TRBV7-2, with D possibly matching TRBD1 (5 bases). CDR3 length: 14 residues. The V end was cut by 5 bases, the J end by 4 bases, with 12 bases between. Germline V gene data show CDR1 as SGHTA and CDR2 as FQGNSA. The CDR3 nucleotides read TGTGCCAGCAGCCCAGGGCAGGGAGGAAACACCATATATTTT. This gives the protein CASSPGQGGNTIYF.

CDR3 region: CASSSGTSVSTDTQYF. The CDR3, as DNA: TGCGCCAGCTCCTCCGGGACTAGTGTTAGCACAGATACGCAGTATTTT. The chain couples TRBV5-1 to TRBJ2-3; TRBD2 matches 8 bases. The CDR3 has 16 amino acids. V was pared by 7 bases and J by 0 bases, with 10 bases of the junction left unmatched. Germline V CDR1 and CDR2: SGHRS, YFSETQ. The whole variable domain, remainder taken from reference TRBV5-1 and TRBJ2-3, is KAGVTQTPRYLIKTRGQQVTLSCSPISGHRSVSWYQQTPGQGLQFLFEYFSETQRNKGNFPGRFSGRQFSNSRSEMNVSTLELGDSALYLCASSSGTSVSTDTQYFGPGTRLTVL.

This chain joins TRBV12-3 or TRBV12-4 and TRBJ1-5; perhaps TRBD1 as D (5 bases). V lost 5 bases and J 4 bases, leaving 6 bases between the germline ends. This CDR3 region has 12 residues. The CDR3 DNA reads as TGTGCCAGCAGTACAGGTAATCAGCCCCAGCATTTT. Its protein is CASSTGNQPQHF.

This chain uses TRBV19 with TRBJ1-3; D remains unclear. This CDR3 comprises 14 residues. Germline CDR1 reads LNHDA; CDR2 reads SQIVND (reference sequence). V lost 3 bases to trimming and J lost 0 bases, with 6 bases between them. This CDR3 reads CASSISLSGNTIYF. CDR3 bases: TGTGCCAGTAGTATTTCCCTCTCTGGAAACACCATATATTTT.

The chain joins TRBV19 to TRBJ2-6; TRBD2 matches 13 bases. The trim removed 5 bases at V and 3 bases at J, leaving 10 bases unmatched. Germline values: CDR1 LNHDA, CDR2 SQIVND (reference sequence). This CDR3 spans 19 amino acids. CDR3 sequence: CASSLVLAGGPRGANVLTF. CDR3 coding DNA: TGTGCCAGTAGTTTAGTACTAGCGGGGGGGCCGCGTGGGGCCAACGTCCTGACTTTC.

This chain uses TRBV6-5 with TRBJ2-2; D may be TRBD1 (5 bases). From germline, CDR1 is MNHEY and CDR2 SVGAGI. The CDR3 loop spans 12 amino acids. V lost 7 bases to trimming and J lost 7 bases, with 10 bases between them. In DNA form, the CDR3 reads TGTGCCAGCAAGCAGGGTGGCGGGGAGCTGTTTTTT. Its translation: CASKQGGGELFF.

This clone occurred a few times. The rearrangement links TRBV15 to TRBJ1-4; 8 positions agree with TRBD1. The CDR3 extends over 16 amino acids. CDR1 and CDR2 (germline): LNHNV, YYDKDF (reference sequence). V lost 3 bases, J lost 8 bases, and 11 bases stayed unmatched. The chain's CDR3 is CATSRDREAGREKLFF. Written as DNA, the CDR3 is TGTGCCACCAGCAGGGACAGGGAGGCTGGTCGAGAAAAACTGTTTTTT. The variable domain in full, with the rest retrieved from reference TRBV15 and TRBJ1-4, is DAMVIQNPRYQVTQFGKPVTLSCSQTLNHNVMYWYQQKSSQAPKLLFHYYDKDFNNEADTPDNFQSRRPNTSFCFLDIRSPGLGDTAMYLCATSRDREAGREKLFFGSGTQLSVL.

The chain has TRBV5-5 and TRBJ2-7, with unresolved D. This CDR3 has 12 amino acids. Trimming pared 2 bases from V and 3 bases from J, leaving 6 bases between. The germline gives CDR1 SGHKS, CDR2 YYEKEE (reference sequence). The CDR3 DNA is TGTGCCAGCAGCTTTTACAACTACGAGCAGTACTTC. Translation: CASSFYNYEQYF.

The chain employs TRBV19 and TRBJ2-3, with D perhaps matching TRBD1 (6 bases). The germline V gene has CDR1 LNHDA and CDR2 SQIVND (reference sequence). Trimming took 3 bases from V and 2 from J, leaving 18 bases between them. The CDR3 runs 17 residues. The CDR3 DNA sequence: TGTGCCAGTAGTATTTCCCACCGGGACATCCCCACAGATACGCAGTATTTT. Translating gives CASSISHRDIPTDTQYF.

V and J are TRBV7-9 and TRBJ1-4; possibly TRBD1 for D (5 bases). V was clipped by 1 base and J by 15 bases, with 21 bases between them. Germline values: CDR1 SEHNR, CDR2 FQNEAQ (reference sequence). The CDR3 sequence is 15 residues long. CDR3: CASSLGSGIKSELFF. The CDR3 DNA reads TGTGCCAGCAGCTTAGGATCAGGGATAAAGAGTGAATTGTTTTTT.

The J gene is TRBJ1-4, the V gene TRBV2; 7 bases are shared with TRBD1. CDR3 size: 14 residues. Looked up from germline, CDR1 is SNHLY and CDR2 is FYNNEI. J lost 5 bases, V lost 7 bases, and 7 bases had no gene match. DNA for the CDR3: TGTGCCAGCAAACCTTCGACAGGGAATGAAAAACTGTTTTTT. This codes for CASKPSTGNEKLFF.

Details on this clone: Other DNA sequences in the same sample also yield this CDR3. The genes are TRBV5-1 and TRBJ2-5; TRBD1 might be the D (6 bases). Germline V gives CDR1 SGHRS, CDR2 YFSETQ. The CDR3 runs 14 residues. The V gene lost 4 bases and the J gene lost 2 bases, with 12 bases spanning the gap. The CDR3 is CASSTGQSQETQYF. DNA of the CDR3: TGCGCCAGCAGCACCGGACAGTCACAAGAGACCCAGTACTTC.

This clone has only a few counts. The chain employs TRBV30 and TRBJ1-2; D perhaps matches TRBD1 (5 bases). Trimming took off 3 bases at V and 4 bases at J, with 12 bases between the two ends. The CDR3 length is 13 residues. The germline V gene has CDR1 GTSNPN and CDR2 SVGIG (reference sequence). CDR3 region: CAWRRDSLYGYTF. Written as DNA, the CDR3 is TGTGCCTGGAGGAGGGACTCCCTCTATGGCTACACCTTC.

The gene calls are TRBV5-1 and TRBJ2-7, with 8 bases matching TRBD1. V lost 4 bases and J lost 6; bases outside the gene matches: 12. This CDR3 spans 15 amino acids. From germline, CDR1 is SGHRS and CDR2 YFSETQ. CDR3 in DNA: TGCGCCAGCAGCGACCCCGGGACAGGTCCCGTCGAGCAGTACTTC. Its protein is CASSDPGTGPVEQYF.

This clone was recorded only once. The genes are TRBV6-1 and TRBJ1-2; 7 bases agree with TRBD1. V was clipped by 3 bases and J by 2 bases; unmatched bases: 9. CDR1 is MNHNS and CDR2 is SASEGT in the germline V gene. CDR3 length equals 16 residues. The CDR3 DNA follows: TGTGCCAGCAGTGACCCTGGAGGGGGCGCAAACTATGGCTACACCTTC. It yields the protein CASSDPGGGANYGYTF.

The chain recombines TRBV7-9 with TRBJ1-5; D uncertain. The CDR3 spans 15 residues. Germline V lookup: CDR1 SEHNR, CDR2 FQNEAQ (reference sequence). V shed 1 base and J shed 0 bases, with 7 bases lying between them. CDR3 sequence: CASSLGRYSNQPQHF. The CDR3, as DNA: TGTGCCAGCAGCTTAGGGCGGTATAGCAATCAGCCCCAGCATTTT.

The DNA for the CDR3 is TGTGCCAGCAGCTTGGGGACGAAGGGGACTGAAGCTTTCTTT. Translating it yields CASSLGTKGTEAFF. This rearrangement joins TRBV5-6 to TRBJ1-1, with D possibly being TRBD1 (5 bases). Trimming took 0 bases from V and 5 from J, leaving 11 bases between them. CDR3 length: 14 amino acids. Germline V lookup: CDR1 SGHDT, CDR2 YYEEEE.

The chain combines TRBV18 with TRBJ1-3; 7 nucleotides agree with TRBD1. The V gene's germline CDR1 is KGHSH and CDR2 LQKENI. The CDR3 has 17 residues. V gave up 1 base and J gave up 0 bases; unmatched junction bases: 6. CDR3 nucleotide sequence: TGTGCCAGCTCACCACGAAAGACAGGGTTCTCTGGAAACACCATATATTTT. Encoded protein: CASSPRKTGFSGNTIYF.

This clone was seen a handful of times. This chain connects TRBV6-5 to TRBJ2-1, with 9 bases aligning to TRBD2. The CDR3 has 15 residues. V dropped 5 bases and J dropped 8; count of bases not matched to a gene: 10. Germline loops: CDR1 MNHEY, CDR2 SVGAGI. CDR3 sequence reads: CASSNTGLAGDEQFF. CDR3 in DNA: TGTGCCAGCAGTAACACGGGACTAGCAGGGGATGAGCAGTTCTTC.

The V call is TRBV27, the J call TRBJ2-1; 13 nucleotides agree with TRBD2. The length of the CDR3 is 14 residues. Germline assignment: CDR1 MNHEY and CDR2 SMNVEV (reference sequence). V was pared by 8 bases and J by 10 bases, with 8 bases of the junction left unmatched. The CDR3 protein is CASCTSGGAGEQFF. The CDR3 nucleotides are TGTGCCAGCTGTACTAGCGGGGGGGCTGGGGAGCAGTTCTTC.

This clone was seen a few times. The chain combines TRBV4-1 with TRBJ1-1, with D uncertain. The CDR3 totals 15 residues. Trimming pared 0 bases from V and 5 bases from J, leaving 13 bases between. Germline V CDR1 and CDR2: MGHRA, YSYEKL. The CDR3 region is CASSQEGLGRTEAFF. The DNA for the CDR3 is TGCGCCAGCAGCCAAGAAGGCCTGGGGAGGACTGAAGCTTTCTTT.

V gene TRBV7-9 combines with J gene TRBJ1-5; 7 bases fit TRBD1. J lost 5 bases, V lost 4 bases, and 5 bases had no gene match. The CDR3 sequence is 14 residues long. From germline, CDR1 is SEHNR and CDR2 FQNEAQ (reference sequence). This CDR3 reads CASSSTGRDQPQHF. As DNA, the CDR3 is TGTGCCAGCAGCTCGACAGGGCGGGATCAGCCCCAGCATTTT. The entire variable domain, with the rest obtained from reference TRBV7-9 and TRBJ1-5, is as follows: DTGVSQNPRHKITKRGQNVTFRCDPISEHNRLYWYRQTLGQGPEFLTYFQNEAQLEKSRLLSDRFSAERPKGSFSTLEIQRTEQGDSAMYLCASSSTGRDQPQHFGDGTRLSIL.

The CDR3 bases are TGTGCCAGCAGCGGACAAAAAGATCAGCCCCAGCATTTT. Translation gives CASSGQKDQPQHF. The chain is built from TRBV25-1 and TRBJ1-5; TRBD1 might be the D (5 bases). This CDR3 is built from 13 residues. V was trimmed by 6 bases and J by 5 bases, leaving 11 bases between them. Germline-derived CDR1 and CDR2 are MGHDK and SYGVNS.

This chain links TRBV19 with TRBJ1-6, with D maybe TRBD1 (5 bases). V was clipped by 4 bases and J by 9 bases, with 10 bases between them. The CDR3 is made up of 13 amino acids. Germline-derived CDR1 and CDR2 are LNHDA and SQIVND (reference sequence). The CDR3 here is CASSTGRGSPLHF. The CDR3 DNA sequence: TGTGCCAGTAGTACAGGGAGGGGTTCACCCCTCCACTTT.